These 20 T cell receptor beta chains were sequenced from one sample in a study of OX40 agonist ivuxolimab in advanced cancers. Only in-frame clones appear in the TCRdb table, and some are missing; sequencing was by immunoSEQ multiplex PCR. The data contain some 32,000 clones, approximately 88% of them seen just once; the ten biggest clones take up around 21%. The sequences come from CD4+ or CD8+ T cells sorted from blood, collected in a trial of the OX40 agonist ivuxolimab. All receptors come from an adult with an advanced solid tumor such as melanoma, head and neck, liver or kidney cancer.

This rearrangement joins TRBV4-1 to TRBJ2-5; 7 bases are a match to TRBD2. J gave up 5 bases and V 4 bases, and 10 bases lay outside the gene matches. CDR1 is MGHRA, CDR2 YSYEKL, per germline. The CDR3 length is 15 residues. In DNA form, the CDR3 reads TGCGCCAGCAGCCTCTCAAGGGAGGGGTGGGAGACCCAGTACTTC. This translates into CASSLSREGWETQYF.

The chain employs TRBV2 and TRBJ2-1, with D perhaps matching TRBD2 (6 bases). There are 14 residues in the CDR3. V dropped 3 bases and J dropped 2 bases, with 8 bases sitting between them. Germline loops: CDR1 SNHLY, CDR2 FYNNEI. CDR3 nucleotide sequence: TGTGCCAGCAGTGAGGAGGGACCCTACAATGAGCAGTTCTTC. Translation: CASSEEGPYNEQFF.

The table lists this clone with a few counts. The rearrangement joins TRBV7-6 to TRBJ2-2; the D gene is possibly TRBD1 (5 bases). The CDR3 length is 15 residues. Germline V lookup: CDR1 SGHVS, CDR2 FNYEAQ. Trimming left V 5 bases short and J 4 bases short, with 14 bases between. The CDR3 DNA reads TGTGCCAGCAGCCTTGAGGCTGACAGCACCGGGGAGCTGTTTTTT. This gives the protein CASSLEADSTGELFF.

The genes are TRBV5-6 and TRBJ2-1, with a weak D call TRBD2 (5 bases). This CDR3 is built from 15 residues. Germline lookup yields CDR1 SGHDT and CDR2 YYEEEE. V was trimmed by 4 bases and J by 4 bases, leaving 15 bases between them. The CDR3 region is CASSLISEVYNEQFF. CDR3 coding DNA: TGTGCCAGCAGCCTGATTAGCGAGGTATACAATGAGCAGTTCTTC. Full variable domain (remainder filled in from reference TRBV5-6 and TRBJ2-1): DAGVTQSPTHLIKTRGQQVTLRCSPKSGHDTVSWYQQALGQGPQFIFQYYEEEERQRGNFPDRFSGHQFPNYSSELNVNALLLGDSALYLCASSLISEVYNEQFFGPGTRLTVL.

The V and J genes are TRBV7-3 and TRBJ2-5; 7 bases are a match to TRBD2. The CDR3 is made up of 13 amino acids. Germline loops: CDR1 SGHTA, CDR2 FQGTGA. V lost 2 bases and J lost 5; bases outside the gene matches: 2. The CDR3 spells CASSLWGGETQYF. DNA of the CDR3: TGTGCCAGCAGCTTATGGGGAGGGGAGACCCAGTACTTC.

The CDR3 loop is CASKTQGPDLNTEAFF. CDR3 in DNA: TGTGCCAGCAAAACACAGGGCCCTGACTTGAACACTGAAGCTTTCTTT. The rearrangement joins TRBV7-3 to TRBJ1-1, with D perhaps TRBD1 (6 bases). CDR1 and CDR2 (germline): SGHTA, FQGTGA. CDR3 size: 16 residues. The ends were cut back, 7 bases at V and 0 bases at J, with 18 bases in the middle.

The CDR3 DNA sequence: TGTGCCAGCAGTACGACACTGAACACTGAAGCTTTCTTT. Protein: CASSTTLNTEAFF. The rearrangement uses TRBV27 and TRBJ1-1; unclear D gene. The CDR3 length is 13 residues. Germline CDR1 MNHEY, CDR2 SMNVEV (reference sequence). V was clipped by 5 bases and J by 0 bases, with 7 bases between them.

This rearrangement joins TRBV30 to TRBJ2-1; D is undetermined. The V end was cut by 5 bases, the J end by 5 bases, with 7 bases between. Germline V gives CDR1 GTSNPN, CDR2 SVGIG (reference sequence). CDR3 length: 11 amino acids. This CDR3 is CAWDLNNEQFF. The CDR3 nucleotides are TGTGCCTGGGACCTTAACAATGAGCAGTTCTTC.

In DNA, the CDR3 is TGTGCCAGCAGTCTCCCAGGGAGTCTTTACGAGCAGTACTTC. This translates into CASSLPGSLYEQYF. The gene calls are TRBV7-9 and TRBJ2-7, with D perhaps being TRBD1 or TRBD2 (5 bases each). The length of the CDR3 is 14 residues. From germline, CDR1 is SEHNR and CDR2 FQNEAQ (reference sequence). V lost 6 bases to trimming and J lost 4 bases, with 16 bases between them.

The chain uses TRBV6-5 and TRBJ2-5, with D possibly TRBD1 on 6 matching bases. CDR1 is MNHEY and CDR2 is SVGAGI in the germline V gene. The CDR3 extends over 15 amino acids. V lost 10 bases and J 5 bases, leaving 23 bases between the germline ends. The chain's CDR3 is CATIRSGTPRETQYF. DNA of the CDR3: TGTGCCACCATCCGATCCGGGACACCCAGGGAGACCCAGTACTTC.

In its sample, this clone was seen a few times. The chain carries TRBV19 and TRBJ1-1, with 10 bases matching TRBD1. From germline, CDR1 is LNHDA and CDR2 SQIVND (reference sequence). The CDR3 is 14 amino acids. The junction had 2 bases not matched to a gene; V was cut back by 6 bases and J by 1 base. This chain's CDR3 is CASRRDRGNTEAFF. CDR3 in DNA: TGTGCCAGTAGAAGGGACAGGGGGAACACTGAAGCTTTCTTT.

For the CDR3, the DNA is TGTGCCAGCAGTTACTCTCCGGGGACTGGCTACACCTTC. This codes for CASSYSPGTGYTF. The chain joins TRBV6-5 to TRBJ1-2; perhaps TRBD1 as D (5 bases). The CDR3 loop spans 13 amino acids. V lost 0 bases and J 7 bases, leaving 9 bases between the germline ends. The V gene's germline CDR1 is MNHEY and CDR2 SVGAGI.

This chain connects TRBV6-5 to TRBJ2-7; D not resolved. There are 13 residues in the CDR3. Germline-derived CDR1 and CDR2 are MNHEY and SVGAGI. With 2 bases removed from V and 6 bases from J, the gap between germline ends came to 11 bases. CDR3 bases: TGTGCCAGCAGTTACAGCCAGGTCCTCGAGCAGTACTTC. The encoded protein is CASSYSQVLEQYF.

This clone rates as medium-sized. This chain uses TRBV5-1 with TRBJ2-7, with TRBD2 identical over 8 bases. Germline CDR1 reads SGHRS; CDR2 reads YFSETQ. This CDR3 region has 13 residues. With V trimmed by 3 bases and J by 3 bases, 2 bases remained unmatched. This chain's CDR3 is CASSSLAGYEQYF. The CDR3 nucleotides are TGCGCCAGCAGCTCCCTAGCGGGCTACGAGCAGTACTTC. The full variable domain, its missing parts supplied by reference TRBV5-1 and TRBJ2-7, is KAGVTQTPRYLIKTRGQQVTLSCSPISGHRSVSWYQQTPGQGLQFLFEYFSETQRNKGNFPGRFSGRQFSNSRSEMNVSTLELGDSALYLCASSSLAGYEQYFGPGTRLTVT.

The chain joins TRBV7-9 to TRBJ1-1; D ambiguous. The CDR3 runs to 10 residues. Trimming removed 4 bases from V and 5 bases from J, with 2 bases in between. From germline, CDR1 is SEHNR and CDR2 FQNEAQ (reference sequence). The CDR3, as DNA: TGTGCCAGCAGCTCTACTGAAGCTTTCTTT. Amino acid sequence: CASSSTEAFF.

The genes are TRBV28 and TRBJ2-7; the D gene is possibly TRBD1 (5 bases). Germline-derived CDR1 and CDR2 are MDHEN and SYDVKM. The CDR3 consists of 14 residues. The ends were cut back, 6 bases at V and 4 bases at J, with 16 bases in the middle. The CDR3 sequence: CASSPDSEQYEQYF. CDR3 DNA: TGTGCCAGCAGCCCCGACAGCGAGCAATACGAGCAGTACTTC.

This chain uses TRBV6-1 with TRBJ2-7; 11 bases are shared with TRBD1. Germline V gives CDR1 MNHNS, CDR2 SASEGT. Germline trimming cut 10 bases from V and 7 bases from J; bases unmatched to any gene: 6. The CDR3 loop spans 12 amino acids. The CDR3 DNA reads as TGTGCCATCCCGGGACAGGGGGGAGAGCAGTACTTC. Its translation: CAIPGQGGEQYF.

The CDR3 sequence is CASSQVTSGNTDTQYF. DNA for the CDR3: TGCGCCAGCAGCCAAGTTACTAGCGGGAACACAGATACGCAGTATTTT. The rearrangement uses TRBV4-1 and TRBJ2-3; TRBD2 agrees at 10 bases. Germline CDR1 and CDR2: MGHRA and YSYEKL. The CDR3 has 16 amino acids. V shed 1 base, J shed 2 bases, and the junction held 3 bases outside the gene matches.

The chain is built from TRBV6-1 and TRBJ1-2; D unresolved. Germline CDR1 reads MNHNS; CDR2 reads SASEGT. V gave up 7 bases and J gave up 1 base, with 10 bases separating them. This CDR3 contains 13 residues. CDR3 region: CASTDTYNYGYTF. The CDR3 coding sequence is TGTGCCAGCACCGACACTTATAACTATGGCTACACCTTC.

The rearrangement joins TRBV7-9 to TRBJ1-5; D not certain. The CDR3 totals 14 residues. The germline V and J ends were trimmed by 0 bases and 8 bases, with 11 bases remaining between them. From germline, CDR1 is SEHNR and CDR2 FQNEAQ (reference sequence). The CDR3 bases are TGTGCCAGCAGCTTAGCGGGCAGGCAAAAGCCCCAGCATTTT. Translation: CASSLAGRQKPQHF.